This entry is about one TCR beta chain. Its antigen is undetermined. Patients with autoimmune history or systemic immunosuppression were excluded. The source of the sample is a study of OX40 agonist ivuxolimab in advanced cancers. Study as a whole: Males comprised 82.7% of the group, whose mean age was roughly 64 years (range 23 to 79). Study-wide findings and caveats: Which antigen the expanded peripheral T cells recognized is unknown. Clones of CD4+ and CD8+ blood T cells grew by week 6 at doses of 0.1 to 3.0 mg/kg.

Sequenced by immunoSEQ multiplex PCR; TCRdb stores in-frame clones only, minus some. Of 55,000 or so clones listed, roughly 90% are singletons. The CDR3 runs 14 residues. Trimming took 4 bases from V and 8 from J, leaving 14 bases between them. Germline values: CDR1 SGHTA, CDR2 FQGNSA. The source material was CD4+ or CD8+ T cells sorted from blood, sampled in a trial of the OX40 agonist ivuxolimab. The TCR sequence derives from an adult with an advanced solid tumor such as melanoma, head and neck, liver or kidney cancer. V usage is TRBV7-2 and J usage is TRBJ1-4; no firm D call. This CDR3 reads CASSSSGEREKLFF. CDR3 nucleotide sequence: TGTGCCAGCAGCTCCTCCGGGGAAAGAGAAAAACTGTTTTTT.